Sequencing of this T cell receptor (beta chain) was carried out in a study of T cell responses to AZD1222 COVID-19 vaccine. TCRdb's copy holds only in-frame clones and misses some; the assay was immunoSEQ multiplex PCR. Of around 100,000 clones listed, around 90% are singletons. A word on this clone: Its antigen is not known.

The study's findings and limits: After two AZD1222 doses, spike-specific TCR breadth and depth rose versus day 0. Across the whole spike, CD4 TCRs peaked at regions 160-218 and 743-854.

The sequencing used peripheral blood, collected on day 0 of AZD1222 vaccination. This receptor was taken from an adult in good health.

The CDR3 sequence: CASSPRTGRDEQYF. CDR3 DNA: TGTGCCAGCAGTCCCCGGACAGGCCGCGACGAGCAGTACTTC. V usage is TRBV27 and J usage is TRBJ2-7; 7 bases match TRBD1. CDR1 MNHEY and CDR2 SMNVEV come from the germline V gene (reference sequence). The CDR3 sequence is 14 residues long. V shed 5 bases and J 5 bases; nucleotides not matched to a gene: 9.